This is a list of T cell receptor beta chains from one sample in a study of blood T cell repertoires in COVID-19. TCRdb's copy holds only in-frame clones and misses some; the assay was immunoSEQ multiplex PCR. The profile shows approximately 210,000 clones, 94% of them singletons. Sequencing input: peripheral blood. These receptors were collected from a man aged 30-40 years with COVID-19, enrolled during active disease. CDR3s include the opening cysteine and the closing phenylalanine or tryptophan. D genes are given only for firm matches. Only some rows state a clone size, as once, few, many or a class for expanded clones.

d_gene: -
j_gene: TRBJ1-1
v_gene: TRBV29-1
abundance: -
CDR3nt: TGCAGCGTGGGGAGTAACACTGAAGCTTTCTTT
CDR3aa: CSVGSNTEAFF

d_gene: -
j_gene: TRBJ1-2
v_gene: TRBV12-5
abundance: -
CDR3nt: TGTGCTAGTGGTTTGGTACAAGGGGGTGATGGCTACACCTTC
CDR3aa: CASGLVQGGDGYTF

d_gene: -
j_gene: TRBJ1-2
v_gene: TRBV12-3/TRBV12-4
abundance: few
CDR3nt: TGTGCCAGCAGTTTCGGTAACTATGGCTACACCTTC
CDR3aa: CASSFGNYGYTF

d_gene: TRBD1
j_gene: TRBJ1-3
v_gene: TRBV7-2
abundance: once
CDR3nt: TGTGCCAGCAGCTCCCTAAGGGACAGCAACTCTGGAAACACCATATATTTT
CDR3aa: CASSSLRDSNSGNTIYF

d_gene: -
j_gene: TRBJ1-3
v_gene: TRBV15
abundance: -
CDR3nt: TGTGCCACCAGCAGAGATCGGGTCAGTTACTCTGGAAACACCATATATTTT
CDR3aa: CATSRDRVSYSGNTIYF

d_gene: -
j_gene: TRBJ1-2
v_gene: TRBV10-2
abundance: -
CDR3nt: TGCGCCAGCAGTCCTAGACGCCGGGGGAAAAAGAGCTATGGCTACACCTTC
CDR3aa: CASSPRRRGKKSYGYTF

d_gene: TRBD2
j_gene: TRBJ2-3
v_gene: TRBV5-1
abundance: once
CDR3nt: TGCGCCAGCAGCGGGGGACTAGCGGGGGCCGACACAGATACGCAGTATTTT
CDR3aa: CASSGGLAGADTDTQYF

d_gene: TRBD1
j_gene: TRBJ1-2
v_gene: TRBV10-3
abundance: -
CDR3nt: TGTGCCATCAGTGATAACGGGGACAGGGGAGGAAGCGGCTACACCTTC
CDR3aa: CAISDNGDRGGSGYTF

d_gene: TRBD1
j_gene: TRBJ1-2
v_gene: TRBV27
abundance: -
CDR3nt: TGTGCCAGCAGTTTTTTGGGACAGGGCTCTGGCTACACCTTC
CDR3aa: CASSFLGQGSGYTF

d_gene: -
j_gene: TRBJ1-2
v_gene: TRBV6-5
abundance: -
CDR3nt: TGTGCCAGCAGTTACTCGACGGACAGCATCTATGGCTACACCTTC
CDR3aa: CASSYSTDSIYGYTF

d_gene: -
j_gene: TRBJ1-1
v_gene: TRBV5-1
abundance: -
CDR3nt: TGCGCCAGCAGCTTGGCGCCAGAAAACACTGAAGCTTTCTTT
CDR3aa: CASSLAPENTEAFF

d_gene: TRBD1
j_gene: TRBJ2-7
v_gene: TRBV5-6
abundance: -
CDR3nt: TGTGCCAGCAGCTCAGTACCGGGACAGGACACCTACGAGCAGTACTTC
CDR3aa: CASSSVPGQDTYEQYF

d_gene: -
j_gene: TRBJ1-1
v_gene: TRBV5-1
abundance: -
CDR3nt: TGCGCCAGCAGCTTGTTAGGTGTGGAAGTGGGGGGGACTGAAGCTTTCTTT
CDR3aa: CASSLLGVEVGGTEAFF

d_gene: -
j_gene: TRBJ1-2
v_gene: TRBV5-6
abundance: -
CDR3nt: TGTGCCGGGGCGTCACAGGGCGGTAACTATGGCTACACCTTC
CDR3aa: CAGASQGGNYGYTF

d_gene: -
j_gene: TRBJ1-6
v_gene: TRBV7-2
abundance: -
CDR3nt: TGTGCCAGCAGCTTCGGACAGAGCTCCTATAATTCACCCCTCCACTTT
CDR3aa: CASSFGQSSYNSPLHF

d_gene: -
j_gene: TRBJ2-7
v_gene: TRBV18
abundance: few
CDR3nt: TGTGCCAGCTCTCCCGCCTACGAGCAGTACTTC
CDR3aa: CASSPAYEQYF

d_gene: TRBD2
j_gene: TRBJ2-1
v_gene: TRBV4-1
abundance: -
CDR3nt: TGCGCCAGCAGCCAACCGAGCGGGACTTTCTCCTACAATGAGCAGTTCTTC
CDR3aa: CASSQPSGTFSYNEQFF

d_gene: -
j_gene: TRBJ2-5
v_gene: TRBV6-5
abundance: -
CDR3nt: TGTGCCAGCAGTTCCAGGTTCCAAGAGACCCAGTACTTC
CDR3aa: CASSSRFQETQYF

d_gene: TRBD1
j_gene: TRBJ1-5
v_gene: TRBV3-1/TRBV3-2
abundance: -
CDR3nt: TGTGCCAGCAGCCAAGGAGGACAGGGCAATCAGCCCCAGCATTTT
CDR3aa: CASSQGGQGNQPQHF

d_gene: TRBD1
j_gene: TRBJ1-4
v_gene: TRBV4-2
abundance: -
CDR3nt: TGTGCCAGCAGCCAAGTGTCGGACAGGGGTGAAAAACTGTTTTTT
CDR3aa: CASSQVSDRGEKLFF

d_gene: -
j_gene: TRBJ1-1
v_gene: TRBV5-1
abundance: -
CDR3nt: TGCGCCAGCAGCCAAGGGGGGGGTATCACTGAAGCTTTCTTT
CDR3aa: CASSQGGGITEAFF

d_gene: -
j_gene: TRBJ1-5
v_gene: TRBV7-9
abundance: -
CDR3nt: TGTGCCAGCAGCTTAGGGGGCCGGCAGCCCCAGCATTTT
CDR3aa: CASSLGGRQPQHF

d_gene: TRBD1
j_gene: TRBJ2-7
v_gene: TRBV15
abundance: -
CDR3nt: TGTGCCACCAGCACCGCGACAGGGACCTACGAGCAGTACTTC
CDR3aa: CATSTATGTYEQYF

d_gene: TRBD1
j_gene: TRBJ1-6
v_gene: TRBV7-6
abundance: -
CDR3nt: TGTGCCAGCAGCCCAAGACAGGGCAGTGGGAATTCACCCCTCCACTTT
CDR3aa: CASSPRQGSGNSPLHF

d_gene: TRBD2
j_gene: TRBJ2-1
v_gene: TRBV5-1
abundance: once
CDR3nt: TGCGCCAGCAGAAGCGGGGGCGGATACAATGAGCAGTTCTTC
CDR3aa: CASRSGGGYNEQFF

d_gene: -
j_gene: TRBJ1-1
v_gene: TRBV19
abundance: -
CDR3nt: TGTGCCAGTAGTATAGTAGGAGGGAGTACTGAAGCTTTCTTT
CDR3aa: CASSIVGGSTEAFF

d_gene: -
j_gene: TRBJ1-5
v_gene: TRBV6-1
abundance: -
CDR3nt: TGTGCCAGCAGTGACGTGGGGCTGAATCAGCCCCAGCATTTT
CDR3aa: CASSDVGLNQPQHF

d_gene: -
j_gene: TRBJ2-3
v_gene: TRBV10-3
abundance: once
CDR3nt: TGTGCCATCAGTGAGTCGACAGGAGATACGCAGTATTTT
CDR3aa: CAISESTGDTQYF

d_gene: TRBD2
j_gene: TRBJ2-1
v_gene: TRBV3-1/TRBV3-2
abundance: -
CDR3nt: TGTGCCAGCAACCCTAGCGGGGGGGCCGGGGAGCAGTTCTTC
CDR3aa: CASNPSGGAGEQFF

d_gene: TRBD1
j_gene: TRBJ1-2
v_gene: TRBV7-9
abundance: -
CDR3nt: TGTGCCAGCAGCTTGGCGGTCACAGGGGGCGGCGGCTACACCTTC
CDR3aa: CASSLAVTGGGGYTF

d_gene: -
j_gene: TRBJ2-5
v_gene: TRBV6-5
abundance: -
CDR3nt: TGTGCCAGCAGTTACTACCAGACAGAACCAGAGACCCAGTACTTC
CDR3aa: CASSYYQTEPETQYF

d_gene: -
j_gene: TRBJ2-3
v_gene: TRBV11-2
abundance: -
CDR3nt: TGTGCCAGCAGCTTAGTACAGGGCGCAGATACGCAGTATTTT
CDR3aa: CASSLVQGADTQYF

d_gene: -
j_gene: TRBJ2-2
v_gene: TRBV25-1
abundance: -
CDR3nt: TGTGCCAGCAGTGAGGGCAGTAGGTTCACCGGGGAGCTGTTTTTT
CDR3aa: CASSEGSRFTGELFF

d_gene: -
j_gene: TRBJ1-1
v_gene: TRBV3-1/TRBV3-2
abundance: -
CDR3nt: TGTGCCAGCACCGGGGGACGCCCTAGGAGGACTGAAGCTTTCTTT
CDR3aa: CASTGGRPRRTEAFF

d_gene: TRBD2
j_gene: TRBJ2-1
v_gene: TRBV3-1/TRBV3-2
abundance: once
CDR3nt: TGTGCCAGCAGCCGGACTAGCGGGTACAATGAGCAGTTCTTC
CDR3aa: CASSRTSGYNEQFF

d_gene: TRBD1
j_gene: TRBJ1-6
v_gene: TRBV12-3/TRBV12-4
abundance: -
CDR3nt: TGTGCCAGCAGCGGGACAGGCTGGGAGGCCCTCCACTTT
CDR3aa: CASSGTGWEALHF

d_gene: TRBD1
j_gene: TRBJ2-3
v_gene: TRBV25-1
abundance: few
CDR3nt: TGTGCCAGCAGTTGGACAGGGGCTAAAGATACGCAGTATTTT
CDR3aa: CASSWTGAKDTQYF

d_gene: TRBD1
j_gene: TRBJ2-7
v_gene: TRBV18
abundance: -
CDR3nt: TGTGCCAGCTCACCACCGGGACAGGGACGATTCGAGCAGTACTTC
CDR3aa: CASSPPGQGRFEQYF

d_gene: -
j_gene: TRBJ2-1
v_gene: TRBV11-1
abundance: once
CDR3nt: TGTGCCAGCAGCTCTAGCCGTACCTACAATGAGCAGTTCTTC
CDR3aa: CASSSSRTYNEQFF

d_gene: -
j_gene: TRBJ1-3
v_gene: TRBV18
abundance: -
CDR3nt: TGTGCCAGCTCACCAGGAGGTTCCCAATCTGGAAACACCATATATTTT
CDR3aa: CASSPGGSQSGNTIYF

d_gene: TRBD1
j_gene: TRBJ2-7
v_gene: TRBV6-6
abundance: -
CDR3nt: TGTGCCAGCAGAAGAACGGGACAGGGAGGCGAGCAGTACTTC
CDR3aa: CASRRTGQGGEQYF

d_gene: -
j_gene: TRBJ1-2
v_gene: TRBV19
abundance: -
CDR3nt: TGTGCCACCCGAGGACGCGGCGGGATCGATGGCTACACCTTC
CDR3aa: CATRGRGGIDGYTF

d_gene: -
j_gene: TRBJ2-1
v_gene: TRBV6-5
abundance: -
CDR3nt: TGTGCCAGCAGTTACTCTTTCAGGGGCACCTACAATGAGCAGTTCTTC
CDR3aa: CASSYSFRGTYNEQFF

d_gene: TRBD2
j_gene: TRBJ2-7
v_gene: TRBV6-2/TRBV6-3
abundance: -
CDR3nt: TGTGCCAGCAGTCTAGCGGGGGGGTTTTACGAGCAGTACTTC
CDR3aa: CASSLAGGFYEQYF

d_gene: -
j_gene: TRBJ1-2
v_gene: TRBV7-9
abundance: -
CDR3nt: TGTGCCAGCAGCCACCTATTCGAGATCGACTATGGCTACACCTTC
CDR3aa: CASSHLFEIDYGYTF